The clone carrying this T cell receptor (beta chain) came up many times. Its specificity is unknown. These data originate in a study of T cell repertoires in cytomegalovirus infection. Overall study context: HLA-C-restricted CMV epitopes, recently identified, and well-studied HLA-B-restricted ones were used by the study.

TCRdb re-called the reads with MiXCR, one entry per CDR3 protein. The sample contains 700,000 to 900,000 distinct CDR3 sequences, about 28% of which appear only once. Overall study results and limits: CMV-specific HLA-C-restricted TCR beta clonotypes dominated the ex vivo response.

Trimming shortened V by 6 bases and J by 0 bases, and 12 bases separated the two germline ends. Germline CDR1 and CDR2: SGHTA and FQGNSA. The CDR3 consists of 15 residues. The chain carries TRBV7-2 and TRBJ1-5; D is unresolved. The TCR originated in a human donor in good health (CMV status not recorded). Some clones in this sample may be carry-over from other donors' samples. Sequencing used cultured CD8+ T cells from PBMCs, obtained from culture after CMV antigen stimulation. The CDR3 nucleotides read TGTGCCAGCAGTTCGGACGGACTTAGCAATCAGCCCCAGCATTTT. Translation: CASSSDGLSNQPQHF.